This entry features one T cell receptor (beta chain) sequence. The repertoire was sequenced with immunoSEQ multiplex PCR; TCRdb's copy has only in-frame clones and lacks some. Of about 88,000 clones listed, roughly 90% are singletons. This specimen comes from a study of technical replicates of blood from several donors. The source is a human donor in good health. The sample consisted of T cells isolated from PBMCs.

CDR3 in amino acids: CASSLGQGNTEAFF. The CDR3, as DNA: TGTGCCAGTAGTCTCGGGCAGGGGAACACTGAAGCTTTCTTT. The chain couples TRBV19 to TRBJ1-1; possibly TRBD1 for D (5 bases). Looked up from germline, CDR1 is LNHDA and CDR2 is SQIVND (reference sequence). V was trimmed by 5 bases and J by 1 base, leaving 11 bases between them. The CDR3 runs to 14 residues.